Presented here are 21 T cell receptor beta chains from one specimen sequenced in a study of blood T cell repertoires in COVID-19. Generated by immunoSEQ multiplex PCR, the TCRdb table keeps only in-frame clones and is missing some. Of some 150,000 clones listed, about four fifths were seen once; the top ten hold 3.6%. The sample was PBMCs or T cells enriched from blood (not recorded which). These receptors originate from a woman aged 50 to 65 in a cohort exposed to, infected with or recovered from COVID-19 (not recorded which).

The V and J genes are TRBV27 and TRBJ2-7, with TRBD1 matching 7 bases. J lost 2 bases, V lost 3 bases, and 1 base had no gene match. The CDR3 is 13 amino acids. CDR1 and CDR2 from the germline V gene are MNHEY and SMNVEV (reference sequence). The CDR3 loop is CASSFGQAYEQYF. CDR3 nucleotide sequence: TGTGCCAGCAGTTTCGGACAGGCCTACGAGCAGTACTTC.

V is TRBV27 and J is TRBJ1-6; the match to TRBD1 covers 8 bases. The trim removed 7 bases at V and 10 bases at J, leaving 9 bases unmatched. Germline CDR1 MNHEY, CDR2 SMNVEV (reference sequence). The CDR3 is made up of 14 amino acids. CDR3 amino acids: CASTLGQGGSPLHF. DNA of the CDR3: TGTGCCAGCACCCTCGGACAGGGTGGGTCACCCCTCCACTTT.

The V and J genes are TRBV6-5 and TRBJ1-5, with no clear D. Looked up from germline, CDR1 is MNHEY and CDR2 is SVGAGI. With 6 bases removed from V and 0 bases from J, the gap between germline ends came to 6 bases. The CDR3 is made up of 13 amino acids. The chain's CDR3 is CASRRDSNQPQHF. The CDR3 nucleotides are TGTGCCAGCAGGCGGGATAGCAATCAGCCCCAGCATTTT.

The rearrangement joins TRBV9 to TRBJ1-1, with D uncertain. The CDR3 runs to 15 residues. V dropped 4 bases and J dropped 7 bases, with 20 bases sitting between them. Looked up from germline, CDR1 is SGDLS and CDR2 is YYNGEE. The CDR3 DNA is TGTGCCAGCAGCCCAACGACTCTTCCCGGCGGTGAAGCTTTCTTT. It codes for CASSPTTLPGGEAFF.

The sample holds a few counts of this clone. V usage is TRBV28 and J usage is TRBJ1-3, with no clear D. The CDR3 is 16 amino acids. V was clipped by 2 bases and J by 4 bases, with 15 bases between them. CDR1 is MDHEN, CDR2 SYDVKM, per germline. The CDR3 loop is CASSLLSAEGGNTIYF. CDR3 nucleotide sequence: TGTGCCAGCAGTTTACTTTCGGCAGAGGGAGGAAACACCATATATTTT.

The rearrangement uses TRBV4-1 and TRBJ2-7; TRBD2 agrees at 15 bases. Germline V gives CDR1 MGHRA, CDR2 YSYEKL. This CDR3 is built from 16 residues. The ends lost 5 bases at V and 4 bases at J; junction bases unmatched: 6. CDR3 DNA: TGCGCCAGCAGCGCCGAAGGGACTAGCGGGAGGTACGAGCAGTACTTC. This sequence encodes CASSAEGTSGRYEQYF.

This clone was seen a handful of times. The V gene is TRBV13, the J gene TRBJ1-6; 7 bases match TRBD1. The CDR3 has 16 amino acids. The germline V gene has CDR1 PRHDT and CDR2 FYEKMQ (reference sequence). V gave up 5 bases and J gave up 0 bases; unmatched junction bases: 4. The CDR3 protein is CASSPSGGSYNSPLHF. The CDR3 DNA is TGTGCCAGCAGCCCCTCAGGGGGCTCCTATAATTCACCCCTCCACTTT.

V is TRBV4-3 and J is TRBJ2-7; 7 positions match TRBD1. V was clipped by 0 bases and J by 2 bases; unmatched bases: 10. The CDR3 runs 17 residues. Germline loops: CDR1 LGHNA, CDR2 YSLEER. Here the CDR3 reads CASSQEYRGELPYEQYF. In DNA, the CDR3 is TGCGCCAGCAGCCAAGAATACAGGGGAGAACTCCCCTACGAGCAGTACTTC.

V usage is TRBV4-3 and J usage is TRBJ1-4; 7 bases map to TRBD1. The CDR3 loop spans 18 amino acids. Germline CDR1 and CDR2: LGHNA and YSLEER. The V and J ends lost 0 bases and 0 bases, in that order; junction bases with no gene match: 7. This chain's CDR3 is CASSQEQGGSATNEKLFF. The DNA of the CDR3 is TGCGCCAGCAGCCAAGAGCAAGGGGGCTCCGCAACTAATGAAAAACTGTTTTTT.

This chain connects TRBV6-5 to TRBJ2-7; 10 bases align to TRBD1. Trimming took 3 bases from V and 4 from J; bases not matched to a gene: 3. Looked up from germline, CDR1 is MNHEY and CDR2 is SVGAGI. The CDR3 contains 14 residues. CDR3 DNA sequence: TGTGCCAGCAGTTATGGGGGACAGGGGTACGAGCAGTACTTC. Encoded protein: CASSYGGQGYEQYF.

The chain uses TRBV2 and TRBJ1-5; 7 nucleotides match TRBD1. Germline-derived CDR1 and CDR2 are SNHLY and FYNNEI. The J segment lost 0 bases and the V segment lost 7 bases, leaving 3 bases of the junction unmatched. The CDR3 totals 14 residues. CDR3 residues: CASNGQASNQPQHF. The CDR3 DNA reads as TGTGCCAGCAATGGACAGGCTAGCAATCAGCCCCAGCATTTT.

This chain uses TRBV3-1 (or the pseudogene TRBV3-2) with TRBJ2-3; maybe TRBD2 (5 bases). This CDR3 has 13 amino acids. Trimming cost V 3 bases and J 4 bases, with 8 bases left between them. Germline loops: CDR1 LGHDT, CDR2 YNNKEL (reference sequence). CDR3 DNA sequence: TGTGCCAGCAGCCATGGCGGGCCAGATACGCAGTATTTT. It specifies CASSHGGPDTQYF.

This rearrangement joins TRBV4-1 to TRBJ2-7; 8 nucleotides line up with TRBD1. V gave up 1 base and J gave up 3 bases; unmatched junction bases: 8. The V gene's germline CDR1 is MGHRA and CDR2 YSYEKL. This CDR3 is 16 amino acids long. In DNA form, the CDR3 reads TGCGCCAGCAGCCAAGCTTTAACAGGGGGAAGCTACGAGCAGTACTTC. This translates into CASSQALTGGSYEQYF.

The chain has TRBV7-8 and TRBJ2-1, with D perhaps TRBD1 (5 bases). Germline V CDR1 and CDR2: SGHVS, FQNEAQ. Trimming removed 6 bases from V and 7 bases from J, with 19 bases in between. The CDR3 has 15 residues. The CDR3 protein is CASSPTGAHLNEQFF. In nucleotides, the CDR3 is TGTGCCAGCAGTCCGACTGGGGCCCACTTAAATGAGCAGTTCTTC.

This clone came up once. V usage is TRBV6-5 and J usage is TRBJ2-7; D unclear. The V and J ends lost 0 bases and 2 bases respectively, with 14 bases between them. CDR3 length equals 16 residues. Germline values: CDR1 MNHEY, CDR2 SVGAGI. The CDR3 here is CASSYSRPDIPYEQYF. The CDR3 bases are TGTGCCAGCAGTTACTCGAGGCCAGATATCCCCTACGAGCAGTACTTC.

The J gene is TRBJ2-1, the V gene TRBV12-3 or TRBV12-4, with 7 bases fitting TRBD1. The ends lost 7 bases at V and 13 bases at J; junction bases unmatched: 10. The CDR3 is 12 residues long. CDR3 bases: TGTGCCAGCAATCCCCATCAGGGGGAACAGTTCTTC. It codes for CASNPHQGEQFF.

This clone was detected only a few times. This chain links TRBV30 with TRBJ1-1; no definite D call. The CDR3 totals 14 residues. V was pared by 3 bases and J by 3 bases, with 14 bases between. Germline CDR1 and CDR2: GTSNPN and SVGIG (reference sequence). The CDR3 sequence is CAWRGRQVDTEAFF. CDR3 sequence (DNA): TGTGCCTGGAGAGGTCGGCAGGTGGACACTGAAGCTTTCTTT.

The CDR3 sequence: CASSLGRGWSPLHF. Written as DNA, the CDR3 is TGTGCCAGCAGTTTAGGCAGGGGATGGTCACCCCTCCACTTT. The genes are TRBV27 and TRBJ1-6, with D possibly matching TRBD1 (6 bases). V was trimmed by 2 bases and J by 10 bases, leaving 12 bases between them. The germline gives CDR1 MNHEY, CDR2 SMNVEV (reference sequence). The CDR3 loop spans 14 amino acids.

In regard to this clone: One end of the junction varies from germline; a read error may be responsible. CDR3 protein: CASSLDPFAGMNQPQHF. For the CDR3, the DNA is TGTGCCAGTAGTTTAGACCCTTTCGCCGGGATGAACCAGCCCCAGCATTTT. This chain links TRBV19 with TRBJ1-5; D gene unclear. The germline V gene encodes CDR1 LNHDA and CDR2 SQIVND (reference sequence). CDR3 length: 17 residues.

The V call is TRBV28, the J call TRBJ2-5; 9 nucleotides line up with TRBD1. Trimming at V came to 8 bases and at J to 4 bases, leaving 11 bases not matched to a gene. This CDR3 comprises 15 residues. From germline, CDR1 is MDHEN and CDR2 SYDVKM. The CDR3 coding sequence is TGTGCCAGCCAACCGAGGACAGGGGCGGGAGAGACCCAGTACTTC. Encoded protein: CASQPRTGAGETQYF.

The rearrangement joins TRBV6-5 to TRBJ1-2; 7 bases match TRBD1. Germline trimming cut 2 bases from V and 5 bases from J; bases unmatched to any gene: 5. Germline V CDR1 and CDR2: MNHEY, SVGAGI. The CDR3 spans 14 residues. The CDR3 protein is CASSYTTGAYGYTF. CDR3 DNA: TGTGCCAGCAGTTACACAACAGGGGCGTATGGCTACACCTTC.